This T cell receptor beta chain was found in a study of human T cells and chemical hapten exposure. Germline CDR1 and CDR2: SGHRS and YFSETQ. V dropped 1 base and J dropped 3 bases, with 13 bases sitting between them. The CDR3 runs to 15 residues. TCRdb re-derived calls from the RACE reads in MiXCR, one entry per CDR3 protein. The data hold about 57,000 distinct CDR3 sequences, with about 9% observed a single time. The study's findings and limits: Once DPC sensitization occurred, TCRs above 1 in 1000 frequency showed no change.

Time point specified: patch test 1, 2 weeks after DPC sensitization. Treatment in this sample: therapeutic diphenylcyclopropenone sensitization with weekly scalp DPC. Blood, whole and unfractionated, served as the source for total RNA extraction. The sample holds many counts of this clonotype. Antigen specificity is unknown. Sequences were derived from whole blood, sampled in connection with sensitization to the hapten diphenylcyclopropenone (DPC). The rearrangement joins TRBV5-1 to TRBJ1-1; D call uncertain. This clonotype was sampled from a woman aged 35 to 49 with alopecia areata. Some clones in this sample may be carry-over from other donors' samples. CDR3 nucleotides: TGCGCCAGCAGCTTGCTGAGGGTCGGTGACACTGAAGCTTTCTTT. It encodes CASSLLRVGDTEAFF.